This T cell receptor (beta chain) derives from a study of spatial heterogeneity in lung cancer. Each TCR cDNA molecule carried a unique molecular identifier. A single record per CDR3 protein comes from TCRdb applying MiXCR to the 5' RACE reads. The repertoire consists of some 78,000 distinct CDR3 sequences, with around 7.8% occurring once and the leading ten covering 6.8%. Trimming stripped 7 bases from V and 2 bases from J, with 23 bases between. The germline gives CDR1 SQVTM, CDR2 ANQGSEA. This CDR3 region has 16 residues. This clonotype was counted many times. Time point reported: sample taken at primary tumor resection. Samples were donated by 72 untreated early-stage non-small cell lung cancer patients. Whole RNA came from tumor, nontumor lung or frozen PBMC and was sequenced without being sorted.

This TCR was recovered from a male donor with early-stage non-small cell lung cancer. The V and J genes are TRBV29-1 and TRBJ2-5; the D gene is possibly TRBD2 (5 bases). The starting material was PBMCs, obtained at surgery. The CDR3 region is CSAGPPFTSGQETQYF. In DNA, the CDR3 is TGCAGCGCGGGCCCGCCATTTACTAGTGGACAAGAGACCCAGTACTTC.